Sequencing of this TCR beta chain was carried out in a study of Graves' ophthalmopathy and Graves' hyperthyroidism. CDR3 regions of TCR beta were amplified from RNA transcripts. In the first round, RT-PCR was carried out with HTBI primers, and a multiplex PCR formed the second round. Each CDR3 protein gets one entry after TCRdb re-called the multiplex PCR reads with MiXCR. Of almost 400,000 distinct CDR3 sequences in the sample, approximately 20% were seen once. This clonotype was recorded at least ten times. CDR3 length equals 14 residues. V lost 1 base and J lost 5, with 9 bases in between. Germline V gives CDR1 MNHEY, CDR2 SVGAGI.

The sequenced sample was peripheral blood. V gene TRBV6-5 combines with J gene TRBJ1-5, with D hard to call. The clonotype comes from a woman in her late teens or twenties with Graves' ophthalmopathy. CDR3 in amino acids: CASSYYGGDQPQHF. The CDR3 DNA reads as TGTGCCAGCAGTTACTATGGCGGGGATCAGCCCCAGCATTTT.